This T cell receptor (beta chain) was sequenced for a study of blood T cell repertoires in COVID-19. Study overall: From the United States, Italy and Spain came samples of acute and convalescent COVID-19.

Using immunoSEQ multiplex PCR, the repertoire was profiled, and TCRdb retains in-frame clones only, with some absent. The sample consists of 200,000 to 300,000 clones, 86% of them appearing once. Trimming pared 0 bases from V and 7 bases from J, leaving 16 bases between. The CDR3 sequence is 16 residues long. CDR1 and CDR2 from the germline V gene are LGHNA and YNFKEQ. The V gene is TRBV4-2, the J gene TRBJ2-4, with TRBD1 as a possible D gene (7 bases). This clonotype was obtained from a man aged 55 to 70 with acute or convalescent COVID-19. Sequenced input: peripheral blood. CDR3: CASSQDFGAGGNIQYF. In DNA, the CDR3 is TGTGCCAGCAGCCAAGATTTCGGGGCAGGGGGGAACATTCAGTACTTC.